These 8 T cell receptor beta chains came from one sample sequenced in a study of blood T cell repertoires in COVID-19. Measured with immunoSEQ multiplex PCR; TCRdb has only the in-frame clones, and not every one. This sample has hundreds of thousands of clones; nearly 90% occur once, and the top ten carry roughly 1.9%. The sequenced material came from PBMCs or T cells enriched from blood (not recorded which). The receptors shown here come from a woman aged 18-29 years with acute COVID-19.

This clone was recorded only once. The chain carries TRBV11-2 and TRBJ2-5, with TRBD2 as a possible D gene (6 bases). This CDR3 has 15 amino acids. The V gene's germline CDR1 is SGHAT and CDR2 FQNNGV. V was clipped by 4 bases and J by 12 bases, with 24 bases between them. For the CDR3, the DNA is TGTGCCAGCAGCTCTATCCGGGACTTAGTCAGGATAGAGTACTTC. The encoded protein is CASSSIRDLVRIEYF. Drawing the rest from reference TRBV11-2 and TRBJ2-5, the complete variable domain is EAGVAQSPRYKIIEKRQSVAFWCNPISGHATLYWYQQILGQGPKLLIQFQNNGVVDDSQLPKDRFSAERLKGVDSTLKIQPAKLEDSAVYLCASSSIRDLVRIEYFGPGTRLLVL.

This chain connects TRBV30 to TRBJ2-7, with D unclear. This CDR3 comprises 13 residues. V dropped 8 bases and J dropped 1 base, with 15 bases sitting between them. Germline V lookup: CDR1 GTSNPN, CDR2 SVGIG (reference sequence). CDR3 DNA: TGTGCCCAGACGTTGACTGGATCCTACGAGCAGTACTTC. Protein product: CAQTLTGSYEQYF.

This clone has just one count. The V gene is TRBV6-5, the J gene TRBJ2-1, with unresolved D. This CDR3 contains 13 residues. The germline CDR1 and CDR2 sequences are MNHEY and SVGAGI. V gave up 3 bases and J gave up 0 bases, with 3 bases separating them. The CDR3 protein is CASSYSSYNEQFF. The DNA of the CDR3 is TGTGCCAGCAGTTATAGCTCCTACAATGAGCAGTTCTTC.

The genes are TRBV11-3 and TRBJ2-1; 10 bases line up with TRBD1. Unmatched junction bases numbered 10, after V lost 4 bases and J lost 10 bases. Germline CDR1 SGHNT, CDR2 YENEEA. The CDR3 covers 15 residues. CDR3 in DNA: TGTGCCAGCAGCTCATCCGGGACAGGGGCCGGGGAGCAGTTCTTC. Its protein product is CASSSSGTGAGEQFF.

This sequence joins TRBV27 and TRBJ1-1; D uncertain. The CDR3 extends over 12 amino acids. CDR1 is MNHEY, CDR2 SMNVEV, per germline (reference sequence). V gave up 6 bases and J gave up 6 bases, with 11 bases separating them. The CDR3 is CASRNQVSEAFF. CDR3 in DNA: TGTGCCAGCAGAAATCAGGTCTCTGAAGCTTTCTTT.

This chain uses TRBV15 with TRBJ2-7; 9 bases match TRBD2. With 0 bases clipped from V and 3 bases from J, the junction kept 6 bases outside the gene matches. In germline, CDR1 is LNHNV, CDR2 YYDKDF (reference sequence). The CDR3 is made up of 16 amino acids. CDR3 bases: TGTGCCACCAGCAGAGAGTTAGTTAGCGGGAGCTACGAGCAGTACTTC. It yields the protein CATSRELVSGSYEQYF.

This chain links TRBV11-3 with TRBJ1-6; perhaps TRBD1 as D (6 bases). The germline V gene has CDR1 SGHNT and CDR2 YENEEA. Between the trimmed V and J ends, which lost 5 bases and 10 bases, there was a span of 24 bases. This CDR3 comprises 17 residues. CDR3 sequence: CASSPRGVNRDRSPLHF. The DNA of the CDR3 is TGTGCCAGCAGCCCCCGAGGAGTGAACAGGGATAGATCACCCCTCCACTTT. Supplemented by reference TRBV11-3 and TRBJ1-6, the full variable domain reads EAGVVQSPRYKIIEKKQPVAFWCNPISGHNTLYWYLQNLGQGPELLIRYENEEAVDDSQLPKDRFSAERLKGVDSTLKIQPAELGDSAVYLCASSPRGVNRDRSPLHFGNGTRLTVT.

V is TRBV7-6 and J is TRBJ2-1, with 12 bases matching TRBD2. The CDR3 is 16 amino acids. V shed 5 bases, J shed 8 bases, and the junction held 10 bases outside the gene matches. Germline loops: CDR1 SGHVS, CDR2 FNYEAQ. For the CDR3, the DNA is TGTGCCAGCAGCCCTAGGACTAGCGGGGATGTATATGAGCAGTTCTTC. It codes for CASSPRTSGDVYEQFF.